This TCR beta chain was sequenced in a study of CD8 T cells in Susac syndrome. RNA was extracted with the RNeasy kit, and a quantity of about 0.45 to 1 ug was reverse transcribed using random hexamers. TCRdb re-called the immunoSEQ multiplex PCR reads through MiXCR, storing one row per CDR3 protein. The table has 150,000 to 200,000 distinct CDR3 sequences, approximately 93% seen once. Trimming took 0 bases from V and 5 from J, leaving 13 bases between them. Per germline, CDR1 MNHEY and CDR2 SVGAGI. CDR3 size: 15 residues. This receptor was obtained from a human donor with multiple sclerosis. The sequenced material came from CD4+ T cells from PBMCs. The genes are TRBV6-5 and TRBJ1-1, with D tentatively TRBD1 (6 bases). The DNA of the CDR3 is TGTGCCAGCAGTTACTCAACAGGGAGGGGAACTGAAGCTTTCTTT. It is translated as CASSYSTGRGTEAFF.